This TCR beta chain came from a study of blood T cell repertoires in COVID-19. Participant-reported clinical history was the basis for cohort assignment. Germline values: CDR1 LNHDA, CDR2 SQIVND (reference sequence). This CDR3 has 15 residues. V lost 1 base and J 4 bases, leaving 11 bases between the germline ends. Profiled with immunoSEQ multiplex PCR; TCRdb holds only in-frame clones, not every one. The sample holds 200,000 to 250,000 clones; nearly 90% are singletons and the top ten take more than 12%. This receptor was obtained from a man aged 25-45 years who had been exposed to COVID-19. What was sequenced was PBMCs or T cells enriched from blood (not recorded which). This chain joins TRBV19 and TRBJ1-5; D unclear. The CDR3 nucleotides are TGTGCCAGTAGTATAGTAAGACACTCGAATCAGCCCCAGCATTTT. Translating it yields CASSIVRHSNQPQHF.